Listed below are T cell receptor beta chains from one sample, sequenced in a study of blood T cell repertoires in COVID-19. Repertoires were generated with immunoSEQ multiplex PCR, while TCRdb's copy carries only in-frame clones and drops some. The data hold around 340,000 clones, with approximately 91% observed a single time. The sequencing sample was made of PBMCs or T cells enriched from blood (not recorded which). Receptors originate from a woman younger than 45 who had been exposed to COVID-19. The CDR3 runs from the conserved cysteine through the conserved F or W. D genes are given only for firm matches. Not every row has a clone size; where given, it reads once, few, many or a size class.

>TRBJ1-6|TRBV11-2|NA|NA
TGTGCCAGCAGCTTAAGGACAGCTACTAATTCACCCCTCCACTTT
CASSLRTATNSPLHF
>TRBJ2-3|TRBV18|TRBD2|NA
TGTGCCAGCTCACCTCCTAGCGGGAGCTTAGGAGATACGCAGTATTTT
CASSPPSGSLGDTQYF
>TRBJ2-3|TRBV19|NA|once
TGTGCCAGTAGTATTAGGGGGGGTACAGGCCGCACAGATACGCAGTATTTT
CASSIRGGTGRTDTQYF
>TRBJ2-5|TRBV11-2|NA|NA
TGTGCCAGCAGCCCCGGAGGGGTAGGGACCCAGTACTTC
CASSPGGVGTQYF
>TRBJ1-5|TRBV6-1|TRBD1|NA
TGTGCCAGCAGTGACGAACTGGGACAGGGATCGATCGGGGGTCAGCCCCAGCATTTT
CASSDELGQGSIGGQPQHF
>TRBJ2-1|TRBV13|TRBD1|NA
TGTGCCAGCAGCTTCGGGACAGGGTTGAATGAGCAGTTCTTC
CASSFGTGLNEQFF
>TRBJ1-1|TRBV5-6|NA|NA
TGTGCCAGCAGCTTGTCGATTCTTGGGGAGATGAACACTGAAGCTTTCTTT
CASSLSILGEMNTEAFF
>TRBJ1-5|TRBV25-1|NA|NA
TGTGCCAGCAGGTCAGGGGATCAGCCCCAGCATTTT
CASRSGDQPQHF
>TRBJ1-5|TRBV6-4|NA|once
TGTGCCAGCAGTCTTCTTAGTCAGCCCCAGCATTTT
CASSLLSQPQHF
>TRBJ1-1|TRBV27|NA|NA
TGTGCCAGCAATCGACCGGGACTCAGGAACACTGAAGCTTTCTTT
CASNRPGLRNTEAFF
>TRBJ2-1|TRBV7-3|NA|NA
TGTGCCAGCGGCCCGGGGTCCTACAATGAGCAGTTCTTC
CASGPGSYNEQFF
>TRBJ2-7|TRBV27|TRBD2|NA
TGTGCCAGCAGTTTATGGCTAGCGGGACTAGCTTCTCCCTACGAGCAGTACTTC
CASSLWLAGLASPYEQYF
>TRBJ1-3|TRBV16|NA|NA
TGTGCCAGCAGCGTGACAGGCAACTCTGGAAACACCATATATTTT
CASSVTGNSGNTIYF
>TRBJ2-2|TRBV9|NA|NA
TGTGCCAGCAGCGTAGCTTCCAGTAACACCGGGGAGCTGTTTTTT
CASSVASSNTGELFF
>TRBJ2-2|TRBV2|TRBD1|NA
TGTGCCAGCAGTTCTCAGGGGGCCCAGACATTCGGGGAGCTGTTTTTT
CASSSQGAQTFGELFF
>TRBJ2-3|TRBV27|TRBD2|NA
TGTGCCAGCAGTCCCTTAGCGGGAGGAAGGGCAGATACGCAGTATTTT
CASSPLAGGRADTQYF
>TRBJ1-1|TRBV6-5|NA|NA
TGTGCCAGCAGGCGACTCTTGAACACTGAAGCTTTCTTT
CASRRLLNTEAFF
>TRBJ2-3|TRBV27|NA|NA
TGTGCCAGCAGTCCCGAGTTGACAGATACGCAGTATTTT
CASSPELTDTQYF
>TRBJ1-5|TRBV23-1|NA|NA
TGCGCCAGCAGCGGACGGGGAAATCAGCCCCAGCATTTT
CASSGRGNQPQHF
>TRBJ1-4|TRBV9|NA|NA
TGTGCCAGCAGCGTAGCAGGGAACACTAATGAAAAACTGTTTTTT
CASSVAGNTNEKLFF
>TRBJ1-6|TRBV12-3/TRBV12-4|TRBD1|NA
TGTGCCAGCAGGCAGGGGGATTCACCCCTCCACTTT
CASRQGDSPLHF
>TRBJ2-7|TRBV30|TRBD1|NA
TGTGCCTGGTCGGTGGGGCAGGGGGCTGCCTACGAGCAGTACTTC
CAWSVGQGAAYEQYF
>TRBJ2-7|TRBV11-2|NA|NA
TGTGCCAGCAGCTTAAGACAGGTATCACGGACAGAGCAGTACTTC
CASSLRQVSRTEQYF
>TRBJ1-4|TRBV2|TRBD1|NA
TGTGCCAGCAGGTCCAACAGGGGGACTAATGAAAAACTGTTTTTT
CASRSNRGTNEKLFF
>TRBJ1-3|TRBV7-9|NA|NA
TGTGCCAGCAGCCTACTCCGGGGAGCTGGAAACACCATATATTTT
CASSLLRGAGNTIYF
>TRBJ1-1|TRBV30|NA|NA
TGTGCCTGCCTTCGGGGTTTTGAAGCTTTCTTT
CACLRGFEAFF
>TRBJ2-1|TRBV15|TRBD1|NA
TGTGCCACCAGCCGCGACAGGGCCAATGAGCAGTTCTTC
CATSRDRANEQFF
>TRBJ2-1|TRBV28|TRBD2|NA
TGTGCCAGCAGGGGGGACTACTCCTACAATGAGCAGTTCTTC
CASRGDYSYNEQFF
>TRBJ2-1|TRBV6-5|NA|once
TGTGCCAGCAGTTACTCAATGGGGCCCTACAATGAGCAGTTCTTC
CASSYSMGPYNEQFF
>TRBJ2-7|TRBV6-5|NA|NA
TGTGCCAGCAGTTACGAAGGAACAGGGCCCTCCTACGAGCAGTACTTC
CASSYEGTGPSYEQYF
>TRBJ1-5|TRBV6-5|TRBD1|NA
TGTGCCAGCAGGAGACAGGGTTGGGGCAATCAGCCCCAGCATTTT
CASRRQGWGNQPQHF
>TRBJ1-2|TRBV2|NA|NA
TGTGCCAGCAGCGGACAGACACTAGCTAACTATGGCTACACCTTC
CASSGQTLANYGYTF
>TRBJ1-2|TRBV6-2/TRBV6-3|NA|NA
TGTGCCAGCAGTTACGGAGGAAATGGCTACACCTTC
CASSYGGNGYTF
>TRBJ2-7|TRBV27|TRBD2|few
TGTGCCAGCCGGGGGGGCGGGAGAATAGACGAGCAGTACTTC
CASRGGGRIDEQYF
>TRBJ1-5|TRBV9|NA|NA
TGTGCCAGCAGTCGTGGAAAGGGACACAATCAGCCCCAGCATTTT
CASSRGKGHNQPQHF
>TRBJ2-7|TRBV6-5|TRBD2|once
TGTGCCAGCAGTTCTCTAGCGGGAGCATCGGAAGAGCAGTACTTC
CASSSLAGASEEQYF
>TRBJ1-2|TRBV27|TRBD1|few
TGTGCCAGCAGTGGCAGGGGGGACTATGGCTACACCTTC
CASSGRGDYGYTF
>TRBJ2-3|TRBV19|NA|NA
TGTGCCAGTATCGGGACAACAGGGAATACAGATACGCAGTATTTT
CASIGTTGNTDTQYF
>TRBJ1-2|TRBV10-3|TRBD1|NA
TGTGCCATCAATCGGGACAGAGCTAACTATGGCTACACCTTC
CAINRDRANYGYTF
>TRBJ2-7|TRBV6-1|TRBD2|few
TGTGCCAGCAGTGAAGAAGGACTAGCGAGGTACGAGCAGTACTTC
CASSEEGLARYEQYF
>TRBJ2-4|TRBV7-3|NA|NA
TGTGCCAGCAGCTTAGCCCTAGCCGGGGTTCAGTACTTC
CASSLALAGVQYF